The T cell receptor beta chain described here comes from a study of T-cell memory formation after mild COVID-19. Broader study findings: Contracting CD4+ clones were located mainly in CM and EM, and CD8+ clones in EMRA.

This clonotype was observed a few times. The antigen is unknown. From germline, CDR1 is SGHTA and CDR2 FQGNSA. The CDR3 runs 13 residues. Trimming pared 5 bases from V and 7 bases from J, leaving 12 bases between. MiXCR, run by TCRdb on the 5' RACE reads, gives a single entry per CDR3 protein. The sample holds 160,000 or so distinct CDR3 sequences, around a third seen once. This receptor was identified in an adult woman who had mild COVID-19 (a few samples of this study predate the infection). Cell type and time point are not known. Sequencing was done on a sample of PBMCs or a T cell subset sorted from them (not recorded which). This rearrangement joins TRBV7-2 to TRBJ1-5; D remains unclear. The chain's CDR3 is CASSQNLRQPQHF. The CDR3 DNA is TGTGCCAGCAGCCAGAATTTGAGGCAGCCCCAGCATTTT.